Below, 3 T cell receptor beta chains from the same sample are listed, as sequenced in a study of naive and memory T cell subsets. The library had UMIs added by 3' ligation of an oligonucleotide to TCR cDNA. Ligated cDNA underwent four rounds of PCR with nested alpha and beta constant region primers and SP2. TCRdb recomputed calls from the 5' RACE reads with MiXCR, one row per CDR3 protein. The data show roughly 60,000 distinct CDR3 sequences, more than 6.5% seen once. The receptor set was obtained from a female donor in good health.

This sequence joins TRBV2 and TRBJ2-2, with D tentatively TRBD1 (6 bases). Germline lookup yields CDR1 SNHLY and CDR2 FYNNEI. Trimming stripped 8 bases from V and 0 bases from J, with 19 bases between. The CDR3 spans 17 residues. The CDR3 nucleotides are TGTGCCAGCTCGCCAGGGGCAGGCGTTGCGAACACCGGGGAGCTGTTTTTT. Protein sequence: CASSPGAGVANTGELFF.

This clonotype appeared a few times. The chain uses TRBV29-1 and TRBJ1-1; D perhaps matches TRBD1 (6 bases). V was pared by 7 bases and J by 1 base, with 22 bases between. The CDR3 is 16 residues long. Germline assignment: CDR1 SQVTM and CDR2 ANQGSEA. CDR3 sequence (DNA): TGCAGCGGGGAGGGGGGACCCGGCCGTCCGAACACTGAAGCTTTCTTT. Translating gives CSGEGGPGRPNTEAFF.

The rearrangement joins TRBV6-2 or TRBV6-3 to TRBJ2-7, with D tentatively TRBD2 (6 bases). The V end lost 6 bases, the J end lost 4 bases, and 13 bases lay between the germline ends. This CDR3 has 13 residues. The germline V gene encodes CDR1 MNHEY and CDR2 SVGEGT. This chain's CDR3 is CASREGLPYEQYF. The CDR3 DNA is TGTGCCAGCAGGGAGGGGCTCCCGTACGAGCAGTACTTC.